This T cell receptor (beta chain) was identified in a study of T cell changes during pregnancy in multiple sclerosis. Data came from immunoSEQ multiplex PCR; TCRdb stores just in-frame clones and leaves some out. The table has 55,000 to 70,000 clones, 75% to 90% seen once. This CDR3 comprises 18 residues. Trimming at V came to 2 bases and at J to 5 bases, leaving 17 bases not matched to a gene. The V gene's germline CDR1 is SGHVS and CDR2 FNYEAQ. The sequence was collected from a female donor with multiple sclerosis, enrolled in a pregnancy study. The V and J genes are TRBV7-6 and TRBJ1-1; 7 nucleotides agree with TRBD1. Source: CD4+ T cells from peripheral blood mononuclear cells, taken in the third trimester of pregnancy. CDR3 sequence: CASSLRFRGRQGRTEAFF. CDR3 DNA: TGTGCCAGCAGCTTAAGGTTTCGGGGGAGACAGGGCCGGACTGAAGCTTTCTTT. Combining the CDR3 with reference TRBV7-6 and TRBJ1-1 gives the whole variable domain GAGVSQSPRYKVTKRGQDVALRCDPISGHVSLYWYRQALGQGPEFLTYFNYEAQQDKSGLPNDRFSAERPEGSISTLTIQRTEQRDSAMYRCASSLRFRGRQGRTEAFFGQGTRLTVV.